A single sample gave rise to the 21 T cell receptor beta chains below, sequenced in a study of regulatory T cells in long-lasting Graves disease (dated by TCRdb to 2020 to 2023). The library was built by means of multiplex PCR. The listed sequencing device is Illumina HiSeq 4000. CDR3 regions were amplified by Arm-PCR with iRepertoire HTBI primers to construct TCR beta libraries. In TCRdb, the public reads were trimmed at Q25 with fastp and aligned with MiXCR, with productive beta chains retained. A single entry per CDR3 protein holds the most common genes and DNA from its merged rows. For this sample there are around 460,000 distinct CDR3 sequences; about 14% appear just once. Under 20% of the sample is held by the ten biggest clonotypes. Reading the label with the study, this specimen's time point is: newly diagnosed GD, antithyroid drugs for less than 3 months. For both TCR sequencing and RNA sequencing, RNA was extracted from PBMCs using TRIzol.

The same sample was also used in a study of T cells in Graves' hyperthyroidism and ophthalmopathy.

The sample consisted of peripheral blood mononuclear cells (PBMCs), taken at new diagnosis, from a patient treated with antithyroid drugs. The receptors originated from a woman aged 50 to 60 with Graves disease. Donor details come from another sample of the same person, matched by shared clones.

This clonotype was picked up many times. The chain is built from TRBV11-2 and TRBJ2-5, with D tentatively TRBD2 (6 bases). Germline CDR1 and CDR2: SGHAT and FQNNGV. Deletions cut 5 bases from V and 3 bases from J, with 19 bases between. This CDR3 contains 16 residues. CDR3 DNA: TGTGCCAGCAGCCGTCGGAGGGGTAATTGGGAAGAGACCCAGTACTTC. Protein: CASSRRRGNWEETQYF.

This clonotype was detected many times. At one boundary the junction diverges from the germline segment, which might be a read error. The J gene is TRBJ1-2, the V gene TRBV12-3 or TRBV12-4; 8 bases match TRBD1. This CDR3 has 14 residues. The CDR3 loop reads CASRLGQGESGYTF. The CDR3 DNA reads TGTGCCAGCAGATTAGGACAGGGTGAATCCGGCTACACCTTC.

The chain uses TRBV29-1 and TRBJ2-5; 9 nucleotides align to TRBD2. This CDR3 region has 15 residues. Trimming cost V 5 bases and J 4 bases; bases outside gene matches: 11. Germline V CDR1 and CDR2: SQVTM, ANQGSEA. The DNA of the CDR3 is TGCAGCGTTTCGGCGGGAGGGAGTATAGGAGAGACCCAGTACTTC. Encoded protein: CSVSAGGSIGETQYF.

The rearrangement uses TRBV2 and TRBJ1-2, with 10 bases lining up with TRBD1. Germline assignment: CDR1 SNHLY and CDR2 FYNNEI. The CDR3 runs to 14 residues. J lost 1 base, V lost 6 bases, and 2 bases had no gene match. The CDR3: CASRGTGDNYGYTF. The CDR3 region has the DNA TGTGCCAGCAGGGGGACAGGGGATAACTATGGCTACACCTTC. Combining the CDR3 with reference TRBV2 and TRBJ1-2 gives the whole variable domain EPEVTQTPSHQVTQMGQEVILRCVPISNHLYFYWYRQILGQKVEFLVSFYNNEISEKSEIFDDQFSVERPDGSNFTLKIRSTKLEDSAMYFCASRGTGDNYGYTFGSGTRLTVV.

This chain joins TRBV4-1 and TRBJ2-2; tentatively, D is TRBD2 (5 bases). The germline V gene encodes CDR1 MGHRA and CDR2 YSYEKL. The CDR3 runs to 16 residues. The germline V and J ends were trimmed by 4 bases and 0 bases, with 12 bases remaining between them. CDR3 in amino acids: CASSLPSGANTGELFF. The CDR3 coding sequence is TGCGCCAGCAGCCTCCCCTCCGGGGCGAACACCGGGGAGCTGTTTTTT.

The chain has TRBV9 and TRBJ2-7; no clear D gene. V was clipped by 0 bases and J by 7 bases, with 11 bases between them. The CDR3 extends over 13 amino acids. The germline CDR1 and CDR2 sequences are SGDLS and YYNGEE. The CDR3 loop is CASSVESRSEQYF. The CDR3 coding sequence is TGTGCCAGCAGCGTAGAATCCAGATCTGAGCAGTACTTC. The full variable domain, with the rest looked up from reference TRBV9 and TRBJ2-7, is DSGVTQTPKHLITATGQRVTLRCSPRSGDLSVYWYQQSLDQGLQFLIQYYNGEERAKGNILERFSAQQFPDLHSELNLSSLELGDSALYFCASSVESRSEQYFGPGTRLTVT.

The table lists this clonotype with many counts. The chain uses TRBV28 and TRBJ2-1, with D possibly TRBD1 on 6 matching bases. The CDR3 has 13 residues. Trimming stripped 6 bases from V and 7 bases from J, with 13 bases between. Per the germline V gene, CDR1 is MDHEN and CDR2 is SYDVKM. DNA for the CDR3: TGTGCCAGCAGAGACACAGGGAAGAATGAGCAGTTCTTC. It is translated as CASRDTGKNEQFF.

This chain joins TRBV18 and TRBJ2-3, with D perhaps TRBD1 (6 bases). Germline V lookup: CDR1 KGHSH, CDR2 LQKENI. This CDR3 comprises 17 residues. Trimming stripped 3 bases from V and 1 base from J, with 17 bases between. In DNA, the CDR3 is TGTGCCAGCTCACCGTACTTTGAACACAGGGGCACAGATACGCAGTATTTT. Translating gives CASSPYFEHRGTDTQYF.

This clonotype was detected ten times or more. This rearrangement joins TRBV20-1 to TRBJ2-1; possibly TRBD2 for D (6 bases). The CDR3 has 15 residues. Germline assignment: CDR1 DFQATT and CDR2 SNEGSKA (reference sequence). V lost 4 bases and J lost 3, with 16 bases in between. In nucleotides, the CDR3 is TGCAGTGCTACTGGGGGTCGGGAGAACTACAATGAGCAGTTCTTC. It translates to CSATGGRENYNEQFF.

This chain links TRBV24-1 with TRBJ1-1; a weak D match, TRBD1 (6 bases). The germline V and J ends were trimmed by 3 bases and 8 bases, with 9 bases remaining between them. The CDR3 extends over 12 amino acids. Germline V gives CDR1 KGHDR, CDR2 SFDVKD. CDR3 nucleotide sequence: TGTGCCACCAGTGATGCCGGGACAGAAGCTTTCTTT. It encodes CATSDAGTEAFF.

This clonotype turned up a few times. The rearrangement links TRBV20-1 to TRBJ1-5, with D possibly matching TRBD1 (6 bases). CDR1 and CDR2 (germline): DFQATT, SNEGSKA (reference sequence). The CDR3 has 13 residues. This CDR3 reads CSATGLSNQPQHF. The CDR3 nucleotides are TGCAGCGCGACAGGACTTAGCAATCAGCCCCAGCATTTT.

The chain combines TRBV4-1 with TRBJ2-7; TRBD2 agrees at 9 bases. Germline V gene data show CDR1 as MGHRA and CDR2 as YSYEKL. CDR3 length: 14 residues. V shed 3 bases, J shed 4 bases, and the junction held 4 bases outside the gene matches. The CDR3: CASSQTSGLYEQYF. In DNA form, the CDR3 reads TGCGCCAGCAGCCAGACTAGCGGACTATACGAGCAGTACTTC.

Points on this clonotype: Possible read error: a much larger clone is one base away. Likely a read error: the CDR3 ends without its conserved phenylalanine or tryptophan. This chain connects TRBV5-4 to TRBJ2-3, with 7 bases matching TRBD2. The germline V gene has CDR1 SGHNT and CDR2 YYREEE (reference sequence). Trimming removed 5 bases from V and 5 bases from J; junction bases left unmatched: 5. The CDR3 runs to 13 residues. The CDR3 bases are TGTGCCAGCAGGCTGAGCGGGGAAGATACGCAGTATTGT. It specifies CASRLSGEDTQYC.

This clonotype was seen at least ten times. The chain is built from TRBV6-1 and TRBJ2-7; D gene ambiguous. The ends were cut back, 0 bases at V and 0 bases at J, with 9 bases in the middle. The CDR3 runs to 15 residues. The germline V gene has CDR1 MNHNS and CDR2 SASEGT. The CDR3 bases are TGTGCCAGCAGTGAAGCGGATTACAGCTCCTACGAGCAGTACTTC. Protein: CASSEADYSSYEQYF.

The chain combines TRBV9 with TRBJ2-5, with 7 bases that match TRBD2. The V and J ends lost 0 bases and 0 bases, in that order; junction bases with no gene match: 8. Germline CDR1 is SGDLS and CDR2 is YYNGEE. The CDR3 length is 17 residues. CDR3 loop: CASSVAGGGVYQETQYF. DNA of the CDR3: TGTGCCAGCAGCGTAGCTGGGGGAGGGGTGTACCAAGAGACCCAGTACTTC.

The chain has TRBV20-1 and TRBJ1-1; TRBD1 is a possible D gene (5 bases). The CDR3 length is 13 residues. Trimming removed 6 bases at V and 2 bases at J, with 13 bases between. Germline V CDR1 and CDR2: DFQATT, SNEGSKA (reference sequence). The CDR3: CSAPGRINTEAFF. CDR3 DNA: TGCAGTGCACCGGGACGGATCAACACTGAAGCTTTCTTT.

This clonotype has at least ten counts. The chain carries TRBV7-9 and TRBJ2-7; 10 nucleotides align to TRBD1. V lost 5 bases, J lost 7 bases, and 5 bases stayed unmatched. This CDR3 has 13 residues. Germline values: CDR1 SEHNR, CDR2 FQNEAQ (reference sequence). The CDR3: CASSEGQGREQYF. The CDR3 coding sequence is TGTGCCAGCAGCGAGGGACAGGGGAGAGAGCAGTACTTC.

The chain uses TRBV3-1 and TRBJ1-4, with no clear D. Germline CDR1 is LGHDT and CDR2 is YNNKEL (reference sequence). The CDR3 extends over 12 amino acids. Trimming pared 0 bases from V and 4 bases from J, leaving 0 bases between. The CDR3 loop is CASSQDNEKLFF. The CDR3 region has the DNA TGTGCCAGCAGCCAAGATAATGAAAAACTGTTTTTT.

The V gene is TRBV19, the J gene TRBJ2-7; 9 bases match TRBD2. Germline trimming cut 7 bases from V and 2 bases from J; bases unmatched to any gene: 9. This CDR3 comprises 15 residues. Germline-derived CDR1 and CDR2 are LNHDA and SQIVND (reference sequence). CDR3 sequence: CASKETSGPTYEQYF. The CDR3 nucleotides are TGTGCCAGTAAAGAGACTAGCGGACCTACCTACGAGCAGTACTTC. The whole variable domain, remainder taken from reference TRBV19 and TRBJ2-7, is DGGITQSPKYLFRKEGQNVTLSCEQNLNHDAMYWYRQDPGQGLRLIYYSQIVNDFQKGDIAEGYSVSREKKESFPLTVTSAQKNPTAFYLCASKETSGPTYEQYFGPGTRLTVT.

The chain uses TRBV27 and TRBJ2-3, with 9 nucleotides matching TRBD2. The germline gives CDR1 MNHEY, CDR2 SMNVEV (reference sequence). The CDR3 sequence is 16 residues long. Germline trimming cut 5 bases from V and 3 bases from J; bases unmatched to any gene: 9. The CDR3 DNA sequence: TGTGCCAGCAGTCCGCCTTGGCGGGAGGGTACAGATACGCAGTATTTT. This gives the protein CASSPPWREGTDTQYF.

This clonotype has ten or more counts. In DNA form, the CDR3 reads TGTGCCAGTCAGACTAGCGGGGGCACAGATACGCAGTATTTT. Its protein is CASQTSGGTDTQYF. The chain recombines TRBV2 with TRBJ2-3, with 11 bases aligning to TRBD2. The trim removed 9 bases at V and 1 base at J, leaving 3 bases unmatched. Per germline, CDR1 SNHLY and CDR2 FYNNEI. The CDR3 sequence is 14 residues long.